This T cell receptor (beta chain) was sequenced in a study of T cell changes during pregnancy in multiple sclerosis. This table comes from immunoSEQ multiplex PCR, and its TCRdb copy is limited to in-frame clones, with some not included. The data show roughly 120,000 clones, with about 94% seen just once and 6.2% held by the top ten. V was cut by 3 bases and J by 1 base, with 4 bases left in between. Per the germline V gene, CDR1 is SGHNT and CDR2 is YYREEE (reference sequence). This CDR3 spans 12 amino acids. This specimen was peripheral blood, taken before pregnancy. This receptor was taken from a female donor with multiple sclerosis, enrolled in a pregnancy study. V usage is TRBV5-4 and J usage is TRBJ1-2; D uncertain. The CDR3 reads CASSSINYGYTF. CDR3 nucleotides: TGTGCCAGCAGCTCTATTAACTATGGCTACACCTTC. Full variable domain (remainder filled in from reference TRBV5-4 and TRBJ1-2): ETGVTQSPTHLIKTRGQQVTLRCSSQSGHNTVSWYQQALGQGPQFIFQYYREEENGRGNFPPRFSGLQFPNYSSELNVNALELDDSALYLCASSSINYGYTFGSGTRLTVV.